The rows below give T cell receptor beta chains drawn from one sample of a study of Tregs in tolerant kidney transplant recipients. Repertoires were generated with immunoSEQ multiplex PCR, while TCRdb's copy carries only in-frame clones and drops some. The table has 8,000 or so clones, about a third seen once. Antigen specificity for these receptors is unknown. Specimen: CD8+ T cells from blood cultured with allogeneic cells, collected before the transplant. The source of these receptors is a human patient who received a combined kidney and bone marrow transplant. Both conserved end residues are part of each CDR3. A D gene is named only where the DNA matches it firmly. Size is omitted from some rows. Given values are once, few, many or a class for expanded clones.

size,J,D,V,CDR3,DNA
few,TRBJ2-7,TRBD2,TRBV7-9,CASSPLLAGGPHEQYF,TGTGCCAGCAGCCCCCTACTTGCGGGAGGGCCCCACGAGCAGTACTTC
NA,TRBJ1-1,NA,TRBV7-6,CASRATDWNTEAFF,TGTGCCAGCAGGGCGACAGACTGGAACACTGAAGCTTTCTTT
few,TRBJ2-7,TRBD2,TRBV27,CASSGLLAGGPYEQYF,TGTGCCAGCAGTGGACTCCTAGCGGGAGGGCCCTACGAGCAGTACTTC
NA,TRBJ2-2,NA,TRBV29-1,CSVAGGTGELFF,TGCAGCGTTGCAGGTGGCACCGGGGAGCTGTTTTTT
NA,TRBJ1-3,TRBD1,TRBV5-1,CASSRDRGPGNTIYF,TGCGCCAGCAGCCGTGACAGGGGGCCGGGAAACACCATATATTTT
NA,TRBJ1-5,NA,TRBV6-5,CASRKTGPNQPQHF,TGTGCCAGCAGAAAGACAGGACCCAATCAGCCCCAGCATTTT
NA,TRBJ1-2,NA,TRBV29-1,CSVAFGGHYGYTF,TGCAGCGTTGCCTTCGGGGGGCACTATGGCTACACCTTC
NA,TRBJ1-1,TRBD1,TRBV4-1,CASSPRQGYTEAFF,TGCGCCAGCAGCCCACGACAGGGATACACTGAAGCTTTCTTT
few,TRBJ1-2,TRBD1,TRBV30,CAWSAGQGGSEGYTF,TGTGCCTGGAGTGCAGGACAGGGGGGATCGGAGGGCTACACCTTC
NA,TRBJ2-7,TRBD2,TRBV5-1,CASSSAGHYEQYF,TGCGCCAGCAGCTCAGCGGGGCACTACGAGCAGTACTTC
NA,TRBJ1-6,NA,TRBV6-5,CAAWRRGNSPLHF,TGTGCCGCCTGGAGGCGCGGTAATTCACCCCTCCACTTT
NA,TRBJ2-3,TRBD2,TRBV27,CASSTLLAGGTDTQYF,TGTGCCAGCAGTACGTTACTAGCGGGGGGCACAGATACGCAGTATTTT
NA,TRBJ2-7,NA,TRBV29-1,CSVGGGEISYEQYF,TGCAGCGTGGGGGGGGGCGAAATCTCCTACGAGCAGTACTTC
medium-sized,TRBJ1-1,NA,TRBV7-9,CASSLADGMNTEAFF,TGTGCCAGCAGCTTAGCGGACGGGATGAACACTGAAGCTTTCTTT
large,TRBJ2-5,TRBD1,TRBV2,CASSTLRTGQETQYF,TGTGCCAGCAGTACACTCCGGACAGGGCAAGAGACCCAGTACTTC
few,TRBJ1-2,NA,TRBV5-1,CASSWWTDYGYTF,TGCGCCAGCAGCTGGTGGACAGACTATGGCTACACCTTC
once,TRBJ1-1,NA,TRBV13,CASRGGVGTEAFF,TGTGCCAGCAGGGGGGGAGTAGGAACTGAAGCTTTCTTT
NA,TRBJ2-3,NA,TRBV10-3,CAINYRVSPDTQYF,TGTGCCATCAACTACAGGGTGTCCCCAGATACGCAGTATTTT
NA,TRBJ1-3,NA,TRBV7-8,CASSLEGGRAYSGNTIYF,TGTGCCAGCAGCTTAGAGGGTGGCAGGGCTTACTCTGGAAACACCATATATTTT
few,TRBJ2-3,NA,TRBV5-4,CASSLRGDTQYF,TGTGCCAGCAGCCTACGGGGGGATACGCAGTATTTT
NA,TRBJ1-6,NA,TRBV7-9,CASSTLGTFNSPLHF,TGTGCCAGCAGCACCCTTGGGACATTTAATTCCCCCCTCCACTTT
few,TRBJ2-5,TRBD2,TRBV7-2,CASSLSTSAQETQYF,TGTGCCAGCAGCTTATCGACTAGCGCCCAAGAGACCCAGTACTTC
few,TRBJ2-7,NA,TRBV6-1,CASNVRETAYEQYF,TGTGCCAGCAATGTAAGGGAGACGGCATACGAGCAGTACTTC
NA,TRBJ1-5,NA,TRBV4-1,CASSQAGVLGNQPQHF,TGCGCCAGCAGCCAAGCTGGAGTGTTGGGCAATCAGCCCCAGCATTTT
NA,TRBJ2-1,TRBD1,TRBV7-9,CASSLVGTAYNEQFF,TGTGCCAGCAGCTTAGTCGGGACAGCGTACAATGAGCAGTTCTTC
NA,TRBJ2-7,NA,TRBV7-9,CASSLARGGFHYEQYF,TGTGCCAGCAGCTTAGCAAGGGGGGGATTTCACTACGAGCAGTACTTC
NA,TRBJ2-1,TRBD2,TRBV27,CASKAGGGYNEQFF,TGTGCCAGCAAAGCGGGAGGGGGATACAATGAGCAGTTCTTC
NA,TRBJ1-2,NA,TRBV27,CASSSGGGYGYTF,TGTGCCAGCAGTTCGGGGGGGGGCTATGGCTACACCTTC
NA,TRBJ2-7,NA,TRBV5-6,CASSLGQGGPYEQYF,TGTGCCAGCAGTTTGGGGCAGGGGGGCCCCTACGAGCAGTACTTC
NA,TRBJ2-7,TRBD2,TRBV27,CASTLIGGDREQYF,TGTGCCAGCACTCTAATCGGGGGGGATCGCGAGCAGTACTTC
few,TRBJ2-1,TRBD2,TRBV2,CASSEPSGPYNEQFF,TGTGCCAGCAGTGAACCTAGCGGGCCTTACAATGAGCAGTTCTTC
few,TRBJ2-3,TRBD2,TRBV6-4,CASSASAGGTDTQYF,TGTGCCAGCAGTGCCTCAGCGGGGGGCACAGATACGCAGTATTTT